The text below deals with one T cell receptor beta chain. Profiling relied on immunoSEQ multiplex PCR, and the TCRdb table lists in-frame clones only, not all of them. The table shows approximately 90,000 clones, with roughly 90% occurring only once. The sample originates from a study of radiation and T cells in renal cell carcinoma. The V and J ends lost 0 bases and 4 bases, in that order; junction bases with no gene match: 2. The CDR3 totals 15 residues. Germline V gene data show CDR1 as LNHNV and CDR2 as YYDKDF (reference sequence). Time point denoted: baseline pretreatment blood. Documented treatment: 15 Gy SBRT to primary tumor, nephrectomy 4 weeks later.

The sequencing here drew on blood, taken from a patient whose treatment included radiotherapy and nephrectomy. This chain links TRBV15 with TRBJ1-3; TRBD1 aligns across 8 bases. The clonotype was recovered from a man between 45 and 60 years old with renal cell carcinoma. The DNA of the CDR3 is TGTGCCACCAGCAGAGACAGGGGGCCGGGAAACACCATATATTTT. This codes for CATSRDRGPGNTIYF.